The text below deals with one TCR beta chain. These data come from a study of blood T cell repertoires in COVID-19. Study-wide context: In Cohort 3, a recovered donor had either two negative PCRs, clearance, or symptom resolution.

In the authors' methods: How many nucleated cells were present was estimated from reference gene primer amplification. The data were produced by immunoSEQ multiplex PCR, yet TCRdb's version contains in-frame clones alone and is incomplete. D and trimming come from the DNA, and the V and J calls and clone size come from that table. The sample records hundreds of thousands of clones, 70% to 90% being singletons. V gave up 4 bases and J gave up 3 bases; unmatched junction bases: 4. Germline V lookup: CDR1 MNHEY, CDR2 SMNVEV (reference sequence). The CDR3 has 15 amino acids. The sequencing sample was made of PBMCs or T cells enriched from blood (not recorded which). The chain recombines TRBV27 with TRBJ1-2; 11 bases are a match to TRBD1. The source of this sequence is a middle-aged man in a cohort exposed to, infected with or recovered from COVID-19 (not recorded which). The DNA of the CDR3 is TGTGCCAGCAGTTCAGGACAGGGGGCGTACTATGGCTACACCTTC. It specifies CASSSGQGAYYGYTF.